This T cell receptor beta chain was documented in a study of CD8+ T cells in alopecia areata. Study-level background: Twice a day, 5 to 10 mg of oral tofacitinib was administered to treated patients.

Treatment described: oral pan-JAK inhibitor, 5-10 mg twice daily. From germline, CDR1 is SGDLS and CDR2 YYNGEE. The CDR3 extends over 16 amino acids. The ends lost 0 bases at V and 4 bases at J; junction bases unmatched: 6. Extraction and reverse transcription of RNA yielded cDNA as the sequencing template. TCRdb's copy holds only in-frame clones and misses some; the assay was immunoSEQ multiplex PCR. The data show about 190,000 clones, roughly three fifths seen once. V usage is TRBV9 and J usage is TRBJ2-5; 10 nucleotides line up with TRBD2. The sequenced sample was CD4+ T cells sorted from blood, obtained at approximately week 49, from a patient treated with tofacitinib. The source of this sequence is a human donor with alopecia areata. Here the CDR3 reads CASSVDERGGPETQYF. DNA for the CDR3: TGTGCCAGCAGCGTAGATGAGCGGGGGGGCCCAGAGACCCAGTACTTC.